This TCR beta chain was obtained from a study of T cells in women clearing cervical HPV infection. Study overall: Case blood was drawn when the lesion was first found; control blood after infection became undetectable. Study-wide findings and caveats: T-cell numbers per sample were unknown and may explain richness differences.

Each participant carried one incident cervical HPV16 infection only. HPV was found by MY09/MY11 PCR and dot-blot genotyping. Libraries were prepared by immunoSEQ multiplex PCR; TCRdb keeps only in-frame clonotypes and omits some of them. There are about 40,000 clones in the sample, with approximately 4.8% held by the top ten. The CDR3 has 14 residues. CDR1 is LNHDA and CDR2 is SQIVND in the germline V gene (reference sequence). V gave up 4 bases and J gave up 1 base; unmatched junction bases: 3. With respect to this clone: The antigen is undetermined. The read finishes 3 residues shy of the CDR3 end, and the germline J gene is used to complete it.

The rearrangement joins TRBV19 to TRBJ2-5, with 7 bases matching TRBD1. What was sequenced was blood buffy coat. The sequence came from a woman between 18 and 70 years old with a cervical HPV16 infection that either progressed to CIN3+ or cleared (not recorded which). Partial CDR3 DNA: TGTGCCAGTAGTACCGGGGACAGCCAAGAGACC. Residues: CASSTGDSQET. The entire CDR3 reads CASSTGDSQETQYF.